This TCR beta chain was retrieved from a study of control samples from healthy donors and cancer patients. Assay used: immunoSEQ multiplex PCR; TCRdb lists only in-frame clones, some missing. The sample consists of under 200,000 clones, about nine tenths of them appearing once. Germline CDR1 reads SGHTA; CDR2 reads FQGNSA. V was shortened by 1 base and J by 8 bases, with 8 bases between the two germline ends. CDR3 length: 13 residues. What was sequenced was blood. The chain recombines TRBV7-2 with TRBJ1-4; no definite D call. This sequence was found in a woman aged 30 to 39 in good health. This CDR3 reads CASSLGRQEKLFF. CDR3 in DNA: TGTGCCAGCAGCTTAGGCCGCCAGGAAAAACTGTTTTTT.